This T cell receptor beta chain emerged from a study of PD-L1 blockade in urothelial cancer (dated by TCRdb to the late 2010s). Regarding the research as a whole: All patients started therapy at some point between 2014 and 2016 and received atezolizumab 1,200 mg intravenously every 3 weeks. Pretreatment blood TCR-seq was available for 27 to 30 patients, at least one posttreatment blood collection was obtained for some 25 patients, and tumor TCR-seq was available for some 25 patients. Durable clinical benefit was defined as a progression-free survival longer than 6 months, and TCR features were additionally tested against progression-free survival and overall survival. In the same patients, whole exome sequencing and RNA sequencing of pretreatment tumors were performed in addition to TCR sequencing. The study was an exploratory multi-omic analysis of somatic, immune and clinical correlates of response to PD-L1 blockade with atezolizumab in urothelial cancer. Pretreatment tumor samples, along with matched peripheral blood serially collected before and after atezolizumab treatment, were subjected to TCR sequencing. About 90% of the roughly 29 patients were identified as males with urothelial cancer of bladder origin, and a prior smoking history was reported by 18 of 29 patients. A median of roughly 140,000 T cells and just over 80,000 unique TCRs was obtained from blood samples, and a median clonality of roughly 0.08 was observed. Blood samples were analyzed at 3 weeks after treatment start (second dose) and at 6 weeks after treatment start. Eight to ten patients achieved durable clinical benefit and around 19 did not. An ECOG performance status of 0 or 1 was recorded for the patients, and 0 to 3 prior chemotherapy regimens had been received by the patients. The study at large found these results: Patients with durable benefit showed greater expansion of tumor-associated TCR clones in peripheral blood 3 weeks after starting treatment (n ≈ 21, p = 0.022). Because the sample size was small (n ≈ 27) and many exploratory analyses were performed, the results are intended to be hypothesis-generating. Improved progression-free and overall survival was associated with having pretreatment peripheral blood TCR clonality below the median.

Each PCR received spiked-in synthetic TCR analog templates so that absolute template abundance could be estimated from read counts. Using the immunoSEQ assay, TCRbeta CDR3 regions were amplified from genomic DNA with bias-controlled V and J gene primers. Sequencing of rearranged TCRbeta segments was performed at approximately 20X coverage. The paper's data handling went like this. Sequencing errors were corrected by clustering and CDR3s were annotated against IMGT to assign V, D and J genes. Downstream analyses used only productive TCRbeta rearrangements, leaving out any out-of-frame or stop-codon sequences. Clonality was computed as one minus Shannon entropy normalized by the log of the number of unique productive sequences. Fisher's exact test with Benjamini-Hochberg correction, at a threshold of adjusted p below 0.01, was used to find clones that differed between time points or between blood and tumor. TCRdb re-hosts the immuneACCESS table, in-frame sequences only. Its copies lack some clones; in the studies checked, an unresolved V gene accounts for under half of them, and the cause for the rest is not known. Clone size and the V and J calls come from that table; the DNA yielded D and trimming. The sample table contains approximately 26,000 clones; only one count was recorded for approximately 86% of them. The ten largest clones capture approximately 33% of the sample.

On this clone itself: Which antigen it targets is not known. Base quality data are lacking; no much larger clone is found one base away.

CDR1 SGHRS and CDR2 YFSETQ are derived from the germline V gene. The CDR3, from cysteine to phenylalanine, totals 17 residues. The CDR3 DNA has 51 bases and is translated from base 1. Germline trimming amounts to 0 bases on V and 4 bases on J, with 9 as the count of junction bases outside the gene matches. The cohort comprised 30 or so patients with locally advanced or metastatic urothelial carcinoma treated at Memorial Sloan Kettering on a trial protocol. Peripheral blood mononuclear cells were collected from each patient pretreatment and during treatment, giving between 1 and 8 total time points per patient. The Qiagen DNeasy Blood extraction kit was used to purify genomic DNA from total PBMCs and from tumor samples. PBMCs were collected pretreatment and during treatment, and were isolated and stored as previously described.

The chain is assembled from TRBV5-1 and TRBJ2-1; 8 central bases correspond to TRBD2. Sequenced here: PBMCs, sampled around atezolizumab (anti-PD-L1) treatment. The source is a man aged 55 to 69 with urothelial cancer. The DNA is TGCGCCAGCAGCTTGGAGGGAGCGGGGGCCTGGTACAATGAGCAGTTCTTC. It codes for CASSLEGAGAWYNEQFF.